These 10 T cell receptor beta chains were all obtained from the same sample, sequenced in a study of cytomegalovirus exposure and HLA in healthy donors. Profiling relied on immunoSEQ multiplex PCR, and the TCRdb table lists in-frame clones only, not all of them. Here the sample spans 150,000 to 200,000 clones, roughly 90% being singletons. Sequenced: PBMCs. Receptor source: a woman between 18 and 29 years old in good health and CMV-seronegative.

The CDR3: CASSFSGETQYF. The CDR3 nucleotides read TGCGCCAGCAGTTTTTCCGGAGAGACCCAGTACTTC. The chain joins TRBV5-1 to TRBJ2-5; D is uncertain. The CDR3 spans 12 residues. V shed 5 bases and J shed 4 bases, with 9 bases lying between them. Germline V gene sequence: CDR1 SGHRS, CDR2 YFSETQ.

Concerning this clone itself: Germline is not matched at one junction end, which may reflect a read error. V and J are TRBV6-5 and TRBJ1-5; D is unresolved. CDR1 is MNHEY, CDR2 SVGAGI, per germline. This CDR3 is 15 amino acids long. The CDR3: CASSWAAGSSQPQHF. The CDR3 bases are TGTGCCAGCAGTTGGGCCGCGGGAAGCAGTCAGCCCCAGCATTTT.

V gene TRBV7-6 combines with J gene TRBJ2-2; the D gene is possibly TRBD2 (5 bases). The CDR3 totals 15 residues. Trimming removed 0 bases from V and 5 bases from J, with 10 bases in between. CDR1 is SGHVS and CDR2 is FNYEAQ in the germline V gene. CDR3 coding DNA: TGTGCCAGCAGCTTAGCCGGGATGGCAACCGGGGAGCTGTTTTTT. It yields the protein CASSLAGMATGELFF.

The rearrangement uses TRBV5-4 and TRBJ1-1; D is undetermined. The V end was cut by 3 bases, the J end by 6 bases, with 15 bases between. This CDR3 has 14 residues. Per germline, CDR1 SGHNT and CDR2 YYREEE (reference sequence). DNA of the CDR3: TGTGCCAGCAGCTCGCGGGGAAGGAGGGCTGAAGCTTTCTTT. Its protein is CASSSRGRRAEAFF.

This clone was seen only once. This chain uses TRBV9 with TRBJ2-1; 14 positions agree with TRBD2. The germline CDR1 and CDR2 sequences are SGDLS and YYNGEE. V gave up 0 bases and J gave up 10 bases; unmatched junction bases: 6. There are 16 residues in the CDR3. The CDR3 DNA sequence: TGTGCCAGCAGCGTAGGGGGACTAGCGGGAGTATGGGAGCAGTTCTTC. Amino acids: CASSVGGLAGVWEQFF.

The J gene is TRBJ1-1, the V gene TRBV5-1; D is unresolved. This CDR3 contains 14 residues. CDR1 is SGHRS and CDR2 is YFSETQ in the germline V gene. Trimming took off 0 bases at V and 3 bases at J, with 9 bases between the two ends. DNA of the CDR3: TGCGCCAGCAGCTTGGGAATCAGTTACACTGAAGCTTTCTTT. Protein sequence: CASSLGISYTEAFF.

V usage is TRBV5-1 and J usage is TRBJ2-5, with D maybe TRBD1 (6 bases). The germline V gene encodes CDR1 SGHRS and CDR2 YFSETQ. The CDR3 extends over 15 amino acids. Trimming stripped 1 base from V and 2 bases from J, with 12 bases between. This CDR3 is CASSLMGARQETQYF. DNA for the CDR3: TGCGCCAGCAGCTTGATGGGGGCACGGCAAGAGACCCAGTACTTC. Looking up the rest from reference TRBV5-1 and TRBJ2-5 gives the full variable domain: KAGVTQTPRYLIKTRGQQVTLSCSPISGHRSVSWYQQTPGQGLQFLFEYFSETQRNKGNFPGRFSGRQFSNSRSEMNVSTLELGDSALYLCASSLMGARQETQYFGPGTRLLVL.

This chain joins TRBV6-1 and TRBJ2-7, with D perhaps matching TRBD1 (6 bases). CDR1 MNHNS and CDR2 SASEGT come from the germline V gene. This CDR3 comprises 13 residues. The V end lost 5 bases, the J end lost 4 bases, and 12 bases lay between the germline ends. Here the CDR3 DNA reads TGTGCCAGCAGTCCCAAACAGGGATACGAGCAGTACTTC. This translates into CASSPKQGYEQYF.

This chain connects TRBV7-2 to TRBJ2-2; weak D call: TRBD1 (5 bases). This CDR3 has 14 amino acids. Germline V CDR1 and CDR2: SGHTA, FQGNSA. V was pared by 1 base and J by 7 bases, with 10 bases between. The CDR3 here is CASSLGLQDGELFF. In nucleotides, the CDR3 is TGTGCCAGCAGCTTAGGGTTACAGGACGGGGAGCTGTTTTTT. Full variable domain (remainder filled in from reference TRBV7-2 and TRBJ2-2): GAGVSQSPSNKVTEKGKDVELRCDPISGHTALYWYRQSLGQGLEFLIYFQGNSAPDKSGLPSDRFSAERTGGSVSTLTIQRTQQEDSAVYLCASSLGLQDGELFFGEGSRLTVL.

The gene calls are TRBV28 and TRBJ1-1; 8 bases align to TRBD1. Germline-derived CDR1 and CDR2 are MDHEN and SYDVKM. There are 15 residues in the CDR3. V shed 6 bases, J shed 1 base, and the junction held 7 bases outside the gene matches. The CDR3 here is CASRSHGTGNTEAFF. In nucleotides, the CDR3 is TGTGCCAGCAGATCTCACGGGACAGGGAACACTGAAGCTTTCTTT.